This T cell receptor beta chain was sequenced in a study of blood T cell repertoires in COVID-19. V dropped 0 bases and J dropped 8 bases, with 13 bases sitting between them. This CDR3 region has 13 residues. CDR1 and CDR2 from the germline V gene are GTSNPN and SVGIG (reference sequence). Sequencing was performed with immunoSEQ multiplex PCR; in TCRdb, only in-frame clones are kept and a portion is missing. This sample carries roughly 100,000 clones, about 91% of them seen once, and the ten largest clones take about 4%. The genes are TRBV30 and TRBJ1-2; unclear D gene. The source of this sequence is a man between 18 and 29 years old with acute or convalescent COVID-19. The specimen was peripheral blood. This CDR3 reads CAWSVERVRGYTF. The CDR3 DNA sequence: TGTGCCTGGAGTGTAGAGCGGGTGAGGGGCTACACCTTC. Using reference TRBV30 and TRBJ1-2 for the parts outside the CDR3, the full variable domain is SQTIHQWPATLVQPVGSPLSLECTVEGTSNPNLYWYRQAAGRGLQLLFYSVGIGQISSEVPQNLSASRPQDRQFILSSKKLLLSDSGFYLCAWSVERVRGYTFGSGTRLTVV.